This T cell receptor beta chain was recorded in a study of T cells after yellow fever vaccination. Looking at the study overall: Fractions of limited cellularity were prepared by means of SMART-Seq v4 Ultra Low Input.

This clonotype was recorded at least ten times. Antigen specificity is unknown. Whole-study findings and limits: Booster sampling recovered most clones from primary vaccination (nearly 98% CD4, approximately 88% CD8).

Germline loops: CDR1 SGHTA, CDR2 FQGNSA. V shed 5 bases, J shed 5 bases, and the junction held 5 bases outside the gene matches. The CDR3 covers 14 residues. Using its own MiXCR run on the 5' RACE reads, TCRdb lists one record per CDR3 protein. This table holds around 310,000 distinct CDR3 sequences, 8.7% found once. The material sequenced was PBMCs, taken on the day of the first yellow fever vaccination. This TCR was recovered from a man between 18 and 29 years old who received the YFV17D yellow fever vaccine. The chain combines TRBV7-2 with TRBJ1-3; 8 bases map to TRBD1. CDR3 sequence: CASSQRQGRNTIYF. DNA of the CDR3: TGTGCCAGCAGCCAAAGACAGGGGCGAAACACCATATATTTT.